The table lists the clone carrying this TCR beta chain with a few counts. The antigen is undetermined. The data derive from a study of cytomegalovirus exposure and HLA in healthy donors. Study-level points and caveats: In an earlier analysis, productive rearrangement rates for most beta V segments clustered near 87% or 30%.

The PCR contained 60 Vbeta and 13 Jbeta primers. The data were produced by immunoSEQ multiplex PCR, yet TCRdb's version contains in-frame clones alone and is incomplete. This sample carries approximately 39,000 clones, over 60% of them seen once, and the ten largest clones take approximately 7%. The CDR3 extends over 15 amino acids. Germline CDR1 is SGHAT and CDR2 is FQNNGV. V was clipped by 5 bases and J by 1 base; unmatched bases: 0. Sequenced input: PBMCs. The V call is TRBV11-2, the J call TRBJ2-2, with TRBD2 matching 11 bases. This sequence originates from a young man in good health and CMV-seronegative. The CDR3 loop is CASSLAGGNTGELFF. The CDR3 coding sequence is TGTGCCAGCAGCCTAGCGGGGGGGAACACCGGGGAGCTGTTTTTT.